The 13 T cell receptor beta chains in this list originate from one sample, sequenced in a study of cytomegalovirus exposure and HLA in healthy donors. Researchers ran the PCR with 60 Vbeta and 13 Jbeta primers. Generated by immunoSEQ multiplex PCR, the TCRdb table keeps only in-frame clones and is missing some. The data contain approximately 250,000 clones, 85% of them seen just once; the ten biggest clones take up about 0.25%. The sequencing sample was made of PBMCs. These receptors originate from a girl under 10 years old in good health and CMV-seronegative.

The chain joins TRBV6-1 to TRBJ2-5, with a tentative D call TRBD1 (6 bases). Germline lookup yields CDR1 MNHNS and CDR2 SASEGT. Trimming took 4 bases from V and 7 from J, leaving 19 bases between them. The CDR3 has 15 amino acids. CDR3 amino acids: CASSGVQGTMGTQYF. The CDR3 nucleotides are TGTGCCAGCAGTGGGGTTCAGGGGACCATGGGGACCCAGTACTTC.

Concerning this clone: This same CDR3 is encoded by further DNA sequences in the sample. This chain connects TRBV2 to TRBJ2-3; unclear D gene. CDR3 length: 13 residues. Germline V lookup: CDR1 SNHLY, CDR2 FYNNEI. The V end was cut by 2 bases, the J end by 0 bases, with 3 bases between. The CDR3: CASSEQSTDTQYF. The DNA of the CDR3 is TGTGCCAGCAGTGAACAGAGCACAGATACGCAGTATTTT.

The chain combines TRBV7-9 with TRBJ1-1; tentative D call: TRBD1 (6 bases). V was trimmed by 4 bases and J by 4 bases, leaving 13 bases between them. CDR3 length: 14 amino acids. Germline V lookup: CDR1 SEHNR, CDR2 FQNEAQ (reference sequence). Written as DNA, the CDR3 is TGTGCCAGCAGCTCAACCAGGGGTTCCACTGAAGCTTTCTTT. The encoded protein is CASSSTRGSTEAFF.

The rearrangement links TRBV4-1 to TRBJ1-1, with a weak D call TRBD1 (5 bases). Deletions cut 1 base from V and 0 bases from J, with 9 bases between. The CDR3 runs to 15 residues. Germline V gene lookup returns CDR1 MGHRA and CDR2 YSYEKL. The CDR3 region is CASSQAGLLNTEAFF. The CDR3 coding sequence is TGCGCCAGCAGCCAAGCGGGACTTCTGAACACTGAAGCTTTCTTT.

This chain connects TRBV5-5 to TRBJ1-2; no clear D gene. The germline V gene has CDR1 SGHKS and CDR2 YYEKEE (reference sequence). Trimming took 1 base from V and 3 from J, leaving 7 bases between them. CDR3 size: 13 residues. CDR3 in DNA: TGTGCCAGCAGCTTGAGTCGGGACTATGGCTACACCTTC. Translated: CASSLSRDYGYTF.

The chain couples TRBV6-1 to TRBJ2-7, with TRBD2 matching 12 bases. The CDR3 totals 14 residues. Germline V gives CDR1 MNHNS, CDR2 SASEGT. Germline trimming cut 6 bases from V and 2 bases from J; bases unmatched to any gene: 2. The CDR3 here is CASRASGGAYEQYF. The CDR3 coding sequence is TGTGCCAGCAGAGCTAGCGGGGGGGCCTACGAGCAGTACTTC.

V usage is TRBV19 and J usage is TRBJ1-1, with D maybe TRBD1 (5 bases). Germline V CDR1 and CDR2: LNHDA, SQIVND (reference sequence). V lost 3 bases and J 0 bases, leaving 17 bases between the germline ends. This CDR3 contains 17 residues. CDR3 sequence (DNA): TGTGCCAGTAGTATCCGTGGGGCAGCTATCATGAACACTGAAGCTTTCTTT. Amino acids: CASSIRGAAIMNTEAFF.

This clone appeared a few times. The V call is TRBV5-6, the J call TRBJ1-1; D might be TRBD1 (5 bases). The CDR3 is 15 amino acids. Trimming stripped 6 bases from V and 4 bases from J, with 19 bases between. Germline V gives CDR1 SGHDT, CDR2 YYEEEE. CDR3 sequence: CASTLSLGRGTEAFF. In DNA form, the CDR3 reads TGTGCCAGCACGCTCTCTTTGGGGCGCGGCACTGAAGCTTTCTTT.

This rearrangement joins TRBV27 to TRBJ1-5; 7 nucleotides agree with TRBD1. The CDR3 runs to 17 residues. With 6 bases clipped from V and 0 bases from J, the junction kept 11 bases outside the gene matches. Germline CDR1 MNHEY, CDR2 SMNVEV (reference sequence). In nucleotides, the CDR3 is TGTGCCAGCAGATCCTACAGGGGAGGCTATAGCAATCAGCCCCAGCATTTT. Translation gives CASRSYRGGYSNQPQHF.

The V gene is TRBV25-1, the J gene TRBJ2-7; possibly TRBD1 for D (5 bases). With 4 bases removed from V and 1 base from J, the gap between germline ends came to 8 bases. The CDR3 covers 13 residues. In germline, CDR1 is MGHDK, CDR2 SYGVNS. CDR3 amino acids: CASSGTKSYEQYF. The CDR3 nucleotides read TGTGCCAGCAGTGGGACAAAATCCTACGAGCAGTACTTC.

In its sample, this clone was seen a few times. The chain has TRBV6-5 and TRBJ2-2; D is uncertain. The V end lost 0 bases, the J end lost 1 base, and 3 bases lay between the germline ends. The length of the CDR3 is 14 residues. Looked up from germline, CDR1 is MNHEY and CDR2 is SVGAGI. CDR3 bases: TGTGCCAGCAGTTACTCGAGGAACACCGGGGAGCTGTTTTTT. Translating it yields CASSYSRNTGELFF.

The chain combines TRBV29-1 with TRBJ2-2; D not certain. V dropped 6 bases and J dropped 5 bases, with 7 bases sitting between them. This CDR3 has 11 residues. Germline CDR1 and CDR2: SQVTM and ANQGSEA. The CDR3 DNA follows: TGCAGCGTGAGAGATACCGGGGAGCTGTTTTTT. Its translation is CSVRDTGELFF.

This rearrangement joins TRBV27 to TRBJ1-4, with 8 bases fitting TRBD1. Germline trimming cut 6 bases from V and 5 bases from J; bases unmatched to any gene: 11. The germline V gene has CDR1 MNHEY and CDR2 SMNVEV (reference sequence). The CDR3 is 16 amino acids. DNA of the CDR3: TGTGCCAGCAGCCTTTACCGGACAGGGCAAAATGAAAAACTGTTTTTT. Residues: CASSLYRTGQNEKLFF.